Below are 11 T cell receptor beta chains sequenced from a single sample in a study of blood T cells in healthy people across ages. Then a second PCR, running roughly 7 to 11 cycles, was carried out with a sample-barcoded 5' primer and a J-beta primer mix. One entry per CDR3 protein results from TCRdb running MiXCR on the 5' RACE reads. Among about 1,500,000 distinct CDR3 sequences, around 39% were seen once, and the ten largest hold 7.9%. Sequencing input: blood. Receptors originate from a woman in her late teens or twenties in good health.

This clonotype appeared a single time. The chain couples TRBV6-5 to TRBJ2-5; 9 bases align to TRBD2. The CDR3 runs to 13 residues. V shed 8 bases and J 3 bases; nucleotides not matched to a gene: 4. Germline V lookup: CDR1 MNHEY, CDR2 SVGAGI. CDR3 sequence reads: CASLAGTEETQYF. CDR3 sequence (DNA): TGTGCCAGCCTAGCGGGGACAGAAGAGACCCAGTACTTC.

The CDR3 region has the DNA TGCAGTGCTCCTTGGACAGGCGGGCAGCCCCAGCATTTT. It translates to CSAPWTGGQPQHF. The chain recombines TRBV20-1 with TRBJ1-5; 7 bases fit TRBD1. J lost 7 bases, V lost 5 bases, and 8 bases had no gene match. There are 13 residues in the CDR3. The germline V gene encodes CDR1 DFQATT and CDR2 SNEGSKA (reference sequence).

The V and J genes are TRBV10-3 and TRBJ2-7; 10 bases match TRBD2. The germline gives CDR1 ENHRY, CDR2 SYGVKD. The CDR3 covers 14 residues. The junction had 4 bases not matched to a gene; V was cut back by 8 bases and J by 0 bases. CDR3: CAIWASGSSYEQYF. CDR3 nucleotide sequence: TGTGCCATCTGGGCTAGCGGGAGCTCCTACGAGCAGTACTTC.

This chain links TRBV5-1 with TRBJ2-1; 7 bases fit TRBD1. Looked up from germline, CDR1 is SGHRS and CDR2 is YFSETQ. This CDR3 comprises 16 residues. V was pared by 0 bases and J by 5 bases, with 8 bases of the junction left unmatched. CDR3 sequence (DNA): TGCGCCAGCAGCTTGGAGAGAGGGGGCGCCCACAATGAGCAGTTCTTC. It specifies CASSLERGGAHNEQFF.

This clonotype was seen many times. The chain is built from TRBV6-4 and TRBJ1-2; TRBD1 matches 7 bases. The J segment lost 4 bases and the V segment lost 3 bases, leaving 8 bases of the junction unmatched. The CDR3 covers 15 residues. Germline CDR1 and CDR2: MRHNA and SNTAGT. The CDR3 nucleotides read TGTGCCAGCAGTGAAGGGGAGGGGGCGAGCTATGGCTACACCTTC. Translation: CASSEGEGASYGYTF.

The chain carries TRBV11-1 and TRBJ2-3; TRBD2 matches 10 bases. The CDR3 consists of 16 residues. Trimming cost V 8 bases and J 5 bases; bases outside gene matches: 13. The germline gives CDR1 SGHAT, CDR2 FQDESV (reference sequence). The CDR3 DNA reads as TGTGCCAGCGGCGCTCCACTAGCGGGGTTTGGAGATACGCAGTATTTT. Encoded protein: CASGAPLAGFGDTQYF.

A single count supports this clonotype. A junction end diverges from the germline sequence, so it may reflect a read error. The J gene is TRBJ1-1, the V gene TRBV18; no clear D. Looked up from germline, CDR1 is KGHSH and CDR2 is LQKENI. The CDR3 has 15 amino acids. As DNA, the CDR3 is TGCGCCAGCTCACCACCGGAGGGTCCGAACACTGAAGCTTTCTTT. Protein: CASSPPEGPNTEAFF. The full variable domain, rest sourced from reference TRBV18 and TRBJ1-1, is NAGVMQNPRHLVRRRGQEARLRCSPMKGHSHVYWYRQLPEEGLKFMVYLQKENIIDESGMPKERFSAEFPKEGPSILRIQQVVRGDSAAYFCASSPPEGPNTEAFFGQGTRLTVV.

The chain has TRBV7-9 and TRBJ1-2; D remains ambiguous. The CDR3 totals 18 residues. The germline CDR1 and CDR2 sequences are SEHNR and FQNEAQ (reference sequence). Between the trimmed V and J ends, which lost 2 bases and 4 bases, there was a span of 23 bases. The CDR3 nucleotides are TGTGCCAGCAGCTTACCCGTGGTTTCCGCCTATCGGACCTATGGCTACACCTTC. Its protein product is CASSLPVVSAYRTYGYTF.

The chain has TRBV27 and TRBJ2-5, with 8 bases fitting TRBD2. V shed 3 bases and J 4 bases; nucleotides not matched to a gene: 13. The CDR3 runs to 17 residues. Germline CDR1 is MNHEY and CDR2 is SMNVEV (reference sequence). CDR3 loop: CASSFRGPLAGLETQYF. For the CDR3, the DNA is TGTGCCAGCAGTTTTAGGGGACCCCTAGCGGGCTTAGAGACCCAGTACTTC.

The genes are TRBV27 and TRBJ2-4; D unclear. The J call may be incorrect, as the DNA end agrees better with TRBJ2-7. Germline V gene sequence: CDR1 MNHEY, CDR2 SMNVEV (reference sequence). The CDR3 has 14 amino acids. In DNA form, the CDR3 reads TGTGCCAGCAGGCCCAGTTCACAGTACTACGAGCAGTACTTC. Translated: CASRPSSQYYEQYF.

V and J are TRBV28 and TRBJ1-6; 7 bases align to TRBD1. The V gene end was trimmed by 7 bases and the J gene end by 4 bases; junction bases not matched to a gene: 7. Germline CDR1 and CDR2: MDHEN and SYDVKM. The CDR3 covers 15 residues. The CDR3 spells CASIREGAYNSPLHF. CDR3 nucleotides: TGTGCCAGCATTCGGGAGGGGGCGTATAATTCACCCCTCCACTTT.